Following are 15 T cell receptor beta chains from one sample sequenced in a study of blood T cell repertoires in COVID-19. TCRdb's table, derived via immunoSEQ multiplex PCR, lists solely in-frame clones and lacks some. The sample yields approximately 390,000 clones, approximately 91% seen once. The specimen was PBMCs or T cells enriched from blood (not recorded which). Source of these receptors: a woman between 40 and 55 years old with acute COVID-19.

This clone is a singleton in its sample. The chain uses TRBV9 and TRBJ2-3, with 8 bases fitting TRBD2. J was trimmed by 2 bases and V by 0 bases; bases with no gene match: 8. The germline V gene encodes CDR1 SGDLS and CDR2 YYNGEE. There are 17 residues in the CDR3. The CDR3 region is CASSVERRGLVTDTQYF. The DNA for the CDR3 is TGTGCCAGCAGCGTAGAAAGAAGGGGACTAGTCACAGATACGCAGTATTTT. The full variable domain, rest sourced from reference TRBV9 and TRBJ2-3, is DSGVTQTPKHLITATGQRVTLRCSPRSGDLSVYWYQQSLDQGLQFLIQYYNGEERAKGNILERFSAQQFPDLHSELNLSSLELGDSALYFCASSVERRGLVTDTQYFGPGTRLTVL.

This rearrangement joins TRBV4-2 to TRBJ2-3, with 12 nucleotides matching TRBD2. CDR1 is LGHNA, CDR2 YNFKEQ, per germline. The CDR3 spans 16 residues. With V trimmed by 6 bases and J by 0 bases, 4 bases remained unmatched. CDR3 nucleotide sequence: TGTGCCAGCAGACTAGCGGGGGGTCCTAGCACAGATACGCAGTATTTT. Amino acids: CASRLAGGPSTDTQYF.

This chain uses TRBV19 with TRBJ1-3, with unresolved D. The germline V and J ends were trimmed by 7 bases and 2 bases, with 21 bases remaining between them. This CDR3 is built from 17 residues. Germline assignment: CDR1 LNHDA and CDR2 SQIVND (reference sequence). CDR3 loop: CASTSSGVALPGNTIYF. The CDR3 coding sequence is TGTGCCAGTACTTCCTCGGGAGTGGCCCTTCCTGGAAACACCATATATTTT. Full variable domain (remainder filled in from reference TRBV19 and TRBJ1-3): DGGITQSPKYLFRKEGQNVTLSCEQNLNHDAMYWYRQDPGQGLRLIYYSQIVNDFQKGDIAEGYSVSREKKESFPLTVTSAQKNPTAFYLCASTSSGVALPGNTIYFGEGSWLTVV.

CDR3 residues: CSASLGGEDTQYF. The CDR3 nucleotides read TGCAGTGCTAGTTTGGGGGGTGAAGATACGCAGTATTTT. V usage is TRBV20-1 and J usage is TRBJ2-3, with D perhaps TRBD2 (6 bases). V shed 3 bases and J shed 5 bases, with 12 bases lying between them. Germline V gene sequence: CDR1 DFQATT, CDR2 SNEGSKA (reference sequence). The CDR3 extends over 13 amino acids.

J is TRBJ1-1 and V is TRBV15; TRBD1 agrees at 10 bases. Germline assignment: CDR1 LNHNV and CDR2 YYDKDF (reference sequence). Trimming took 3 bases from V and 0 from J; bases not matched to a gene: 1. This CDR3 is built from 15 residues. The CDR3: CATSRDRGMNTEAFF. For the CDR3, the DNA is TGTGCCACCAGCAGGGACAGGGGGATGAACACTGAAGCTTTCTTT.

As DNA, the CDR3 is TGCGCCAGCAAACCCGGGGGCGGGGGAGGTGGCTACACCTTC. Translated: CASKPGGGGGGYTF. This chain links TRBV4-1 with TRBJ1-2, with D perhaps matching TRBD1 (6 bases). Germline V CDR1 and CDR2: MGHRA, YSYEKL. Trimming shortened V by 7 bases and J by 7 bases, and 19 bases separated the two germline ends. This CDR3 comprises 14 residues.

CDR3 in DNA: TGTGCTAGTGGTTTGGTTACGGGGGCTGGGGCCAACGTCCTGACTTTC. Amino acids: CASGLVTGAGANVLTF. The chain is built from TRBV12-5 and TRBJ2-6, with a weak D call TRBD2 (6 bases). From germline, CDR1 is LGHNT and CDR2 FRNRAP. The CDR3 runs to 16 residues. V lost 0 bases to trimming and J lost 2 bases, with 8 bases between them.

V and J are TRBV18 and TRBJ2-3; unclear D gene. This CDR3 contains 14 residues. The ends were cut back, 0 bases at V and 5 bases at J, with 9 bases in the middle. Germline V gene data show CDR1 as KGHSH and CDR2 as LQKENI. The CDR3 nucleotides read TGTGCCAGCTCACCACCCCTCCCCGGAGATACGCAGTATTTT. It yields the protein CASSPPLPGDTQYF. Full variable domain (missing parts from reference TRBV18 and TRBJ2-3): NAGVMQNPRHLVRRRGQEARLRCSPMKGHSHVYWYRQLPEEGLKFMVYLQKENIIDESGMPKERFSAEFPKEGPSILRIQQVVRGDSAAYFCASSPPLPGDTQYFGPGTRLTVL.

V is TRBV21-1 and J is TRBJ2-7; the table gives TRBD1 as D, unverified against the DNA. TRBV21-1 is a known pseudogene. The CDR3 spans 15 residues. The CDR3 loop is CASSKGDRWAYEQYF. CDR3 sequence (DNA): TGTGCCAGCAGCAAAGGAGACAGGTGGGCCTACGAGCAGTACTTC.

This sequence joins TRBV15 and TRBJ1-6, with unresolved D. Germline lookup yields CDR1 LNHNV and CDR2 YYDKDF (reference sequence). The CDR3 is 16 amino acids. V was shortened by 0 bases and J by 7 bases, with 13 bases between the two germline ends. For the CDR3, the DNA is TGTGCCACCAGCAGAGATCCGGCACAGACGAATTCACCCCTCCACTTT. It translates to CATSRDPAQTNSPLHF. The variable domain in full, with the rest retrieved from reference TRBV15 and TRBJ1-6, is DAMVIQNPRYQVTQFGKPVTLSCSQTLNHNVMYWYQQKSSQAPKLLFHYYDKDFNNEADTPDNFQSRRPNTSFCFLDIRSPGLGDTAMYLCATSRDPAQTNSPLHFGNGTRLTVT.

Notes on this clone: At one end the junction does not follow the germline gene, possibly because of a read error. This chain connects TRBV5-1 to TRBJ2-7; no clear D gene. CDR3 length: 13 residues. Germline V gene sequence: CDR1 SGHRS, CDR2 YFSETQ. The CDR3 sequence is CASSLGFNYEQYF. Here the CDR3 DNA reads TGCGCCAGCAGCTTGGGCTTCAACTACGAGCAGTATTTC.

The rearrangement links TRBV25-1 to TRBJ1-1; a possible D gene is TRBD1 (6 bases). V shed 2 bases and J shed 6 bases, with 10 bases lying between them. From germline, CDR1 is MGHDK and CDR2 SYGVNS. There are 13 residues in the CDR3. CDR3 loop: CASSEMGAAEAFF. The CDR3 nucleotides read TGTGCCAGCAGTGAAATGGGGGCCGCTGAAGCTTTCTTT.

This chain links TRBV15 with TRBJ1-2, with TRBD1 matching over 10 bases. CDR1 LNHNV and CDR2 YYDKDF come from the germline V gene (reference sequence). The CDR3 loop spans 18 amino acids. The J segment lost 7 bases and the V segment lost 0 bases, leaving 14 bases of the junction unmatched. This CDR3 reads CATSRDWGQGPLGRGYTF. The CDR3 region has the DNA TGTGCCACCAGCAGAGATTGGGGACAGGGGCCACTCGGTCGTGGCTACACCTTC.

The rearrangement uses TRBV30 and TRBJ2-1; tentatively, D is TRBD2 (6 bases). CDR3 length: 14 amino acids. The V gene's germline CDR1 is GTSNPN and CDR2 SVGIG (reference sequence). The V end lost 4 bases, the J end lost 0 bases, and 10 bases lay between the germline ends. Here the CDR3 DNA reads TGTGCCTGGAATCCCGGGAGCTCCTACAATGAGCAGTTCTTC. This encodes CAWNPGSSYNEQFF.

This rearrangement joins TRBV27 to TRBJ2-3; 7 bases are shared with TRBD1. Germline V gives CDR1 MNHEY, CDR2 SMNVEV (reference sequence). The CDR3 totals 15 residues. V lost 6 bases to trimming and J lost 0 bases; unmatched junction nucleotides: 6. The CDR3 region is CASSLRQGSTDTQYF. CDR3 nucleotides: TGTGCCAGCAGCTTAAGACAGGGCAGCACAGATACGCAGTATTTT.